A single TCR beta chain is shown here with its context. What it binds is not known. Sequencing of cultured CD4+ T cell DNA used the Oncomine TCR Beta short-read assay. TCRdb used MiXCR to reprocess the PCR reads, holding one entry per CDR3 protein. The data hold roughly 20,000 distinct CDR3 sequences, with approximately 56% observed a single time. This specimen belongs to a study of vaccination and CD4 T cells after COVID-19. Turning to the study itself: The interval from dose two to post-vaccine sampling had a median of about 66 days, and it ranged from 14 to 241.

Stated treatment: roughly ten-day PBMC culture with coronavirus spike peptide pools or control peptides (ViraFEST assay). TCR sequencing followed the expansion of antigen-specific T cells with peptide pools in ViraFEST. Trimming left V 0 bases short and J 3 bases short, with 18 bases between. In germline, CDR1 is LNHNV, CDR2 YYDKDF (reference sequence). The CDR3 has 18 residues. The sample in question was CD4+ T cells from blood, cultured in vitro, obtained before SARS-CoV-2 vaccination. This TCR was sampled from a human donor who had recovered from COVID-19. This sequence joins TRBV15 and TRBJ2-1, with TRBD1 as a possible D gene (5 bases). CDR3 in amino acids: CATSRDLHVRGRYNEQFF. Here the CDR3 DNA reads TGTGCCACCAGCAGAGATCTACATGTAAGGGGCCGCTACAATGAGCAGTTCTTC.